A selection of T cell receptor beta chains follows, all from one sample in a study of neurological immune-mediated disorders. TCRdb re-derived calls from the 5' RACE reads in MiXCR, one entry per CDR3 protein. This table holds about 95,000 distinct CDR3 sequences, roughly 4% found once. Specimen: PBMCs. The source of these receptors is a woman younger than 30 with multiple sclerosis. The CDR3 runs from the conserved cysteine through the conserved F or W. Each record gives: D gene, J gene, V gene, clone size, CDR3 protein, CDR3 DNA. The D gene is left open where the match is weak. Not all rows give a size; the values are once, few, many and, for expanded clones, a class.

TRBD1,TRBJ1-1,TRBV14,many,CASSQWTGAEAFF,TGTGCCAGCAGCCAGTGGACAGGGGCTGAAGCTTTCTTT
TRBD2,TRBJ2-1,TRBV6-2/TRBV6-3,many,CASSKWTSGVSYNEQFF,TGTGCCAGCAGTAAGTGGACTAGCGGAGTCTCCTACAATGAGCAGTTCTTC
.,TRBJ2-3,TRBV5-5,many,CASSGMGHSSTDTQYF,TGTGCCAGCAGCGGGATGGGACATTCTAGCACAGATACGCAGTATTTT
.,TRBJ2-1,TRBV6-4,many,CASSERAESGEQFF,TGTGCCAGCAGTGAAAGGGCAGAATCGGGTGAGCAGTTCTTC
.,TRBJ2-7,TRBV7-2,many,CASSLLDEQYF,TGTGCCAGCAGCTTACTCGACGAGCAGTACTTC
.,TRBJ1-5,TRBV6-5,many,CASSYAPRTASNQPQHF,TGTGCCAGCAGTTACGCACCCCGGACAGCTTCCAATCAGCCCCAGCATTTT
.,TRBJ2-2,TRBV9,many,CASSPQYVYTGELFF,TGTGCCAGCAGCCCCCAGTACGTATACACCGGGGAGCTGTTTTTT
.,TRBJ2-4,TRBV6-5,many,CASSYGRTGINIQYF,TGTGCCAGCAGTTACGGCCGTACGGGGATCAACATTCAGTACTTC
.,TRBJ2-3,TRBV20-1,many,CSARVTGSTDTQYF,TGCAGTGCTAGAGTTACAGGAAGCACAGATACGCAGTATTTT
.,TRBJ1-2,TRBV27,many,CASSYKGAGGYTF,TGTGCCAGCAGTTATAAGGGTGCGGGTGGCTACACCTTC
TRBD1,TRBJ2-1,TRBV5-1,many,CASSGTAPLYNEQFF,TGCGCCAGCAGCGGGACAGCCCCGCTCTACAATGAGCAGTTCTTC
.,TRBJ2-1,TRBV24-1,many,CATSDLFRGEQFF,TGTGCCACCAGTGATTTGTTCCGGGGCGAGCAGTTCTTC
TRBD2,TRBJ2-1,TRBV3-1,many,CASSIRTSGSLTDEQFF,TGTGCCAGCAGCATCCGGACTAGCGGGAGTTTAACGGATGAGCAGTTCTTC
.,TRBJ1-1,TRBV14,.,CASSQWKGDEAFF,TGTGCCAGCAGCCAGTGGAAAGGGGATGAAGCTTTCTTT
TRBD1,TRBJ1-2,TRBV5-6,many,CASSLVPGQGDGYTF,TGTGCCAGCAGCTTAGTCCCCGGCCAGGGGGATGGCTACACCTTC
.,TRBJ2-5,TRBV5-1,many,CASSLGTAQETQYF,TGCGCCAGCAGCTTGGGGACAGCGCAAGAGACCCAGTACTTC
TRBD2,TRBJ2-7,TRBV12-3/TRBV12-4,many,CASRPGGYEQYF,TGTGCCAGCAGACCGGGAGGCTACGAGCAGTACTTC
TRBD2,TRBJ2-1,TRBV29-1,many,CSVAQRDEYNEQFF,TGCAGCGTTGCGCAGCGGGACGAATACAATGAGCAGTTCTTC
.,TRBJ2-7,TRBV20-1,many,CSAGRITYEQYF,TGCAGTGCTGGACGGATTACCTACGAGCAGTACTTC
TRBD2,TRBJ2-7,TRBV9,many,CASSVGLGAGSYEQYF,TGTGCCAGCAGCGTGGGACTAGGCGCTGGCTCCTACGAGCAGTACTTC
TRBD2,TRBJ2-1,TRBV20-1,few,CSALTSGGNEQFF,TGCAGTGCCCTTACTAGCGGGGGGAATGAGCAGTTCTTC
TRBD2,TRBJ2-3,TRBV4-3,many,CASSQDPGLAHTSTDTQYF,TGCGCCAGCAGCCAAGATCCGGGACTAGCCCATACTAGCACAGATACGCAGTATTTT
.,TRBJ2-7,TRBV6-6,many,CASSASGPSGQYF,TGTGCCAGCAGTGCGAGCGGACCGAGCGGGCAGTACTTC
TRBD1,TRBJ1-4,TRBV7-9,many,CASTQGDEKLFF,TGTGCCAGCACACAGGGGGATGAAAAACTGTTTTTT
.,TRBJ2-3,TRBV9,many,CASSEWGGAIDTQYF,TGTGCCAGCAGCGAGTGGGGGGGGGCAATAGATACGCAGTATTTT
.,TRBJ1-1,TRBV27,many,CASRKGGGDTEAFF,TGTGCCAGCAGGAAAGGGGGTGGGGACACTGAAGCTTTCTTT
TRBD1,TRBJ2-2,TRBV6-1,many,CASSEIRDRGRRSGELFF,TGTGCCAGCAGTGAGATACGGGACAGGGGGCGGAGATCCGGGGAGCTGTTTTTT